The rows below give T cell receptor beta chains drawn from one sample of a study of CD8+CD57+ T cells in acquired aplastic anemia. TCRdb used MiXCR to reprocess the reads, holding one entry per CDR3 protein. The repertoire consists of fewer than 300,000 distinct CDR3 sequences, with 82% occurring once and the leading ten covering roughly two fifths. The sample comprised sorted CD4+, CD8+, or CD8+CD57+ T cells (not recorded which) from PBMCs. These receptors were collected from a human donor with aplastic anemia. CDR3s include the opening cysteine and the closing phenylalanine or tryptophan. A D gene is named only where the DNA matches it firmly. Clone size, where shown, is once, few, many, or a class for clones that have expanded.

abundance: NA
d_gene: NA
j_gene: TRBJ1-1
v_gene: TRBV9
CDR3nt: TGTGCCAGCAGCTTAGGTCTGACGAGAAACCCTCACCCTTTCTTT
CDR3aa: CASSLGLTRNPHPFF

abundance: NA
d_gene: NA
j_gene: TRBJ1-6
v_gene: TRBV9
CDR3nt: TGTGCCAGCAGCGGAGGGTCAGATACGCCGTATTTTCACTTT
CDR3aa: CASSGGSDTPYFHF

abundance: NA
d_gene: TRBD2
j_gene: TRBJ2-5
v_gene: TRBV7-8
CDR3nt: TGTGCCAGCAGCTTAGCGGGAGGGCCCGATGAGACGTATTACTTC
CDR3aa: CASSLAGGPDETYYF

abundance: once
d_gene: TRBD1
j_gene: TRBJ2-5
v_gene: TRBV7-3
CDR3nt: TGTGCCAGCAGCCTACTTACAGGGGGCAGGTCAGATACGTACTTC
CDR3aa: CASSLLTGGRSDTYF

abundance: NA
d_gene: TRBD1
j_gene: TRBJ2-5
v_gene: TRBV6-5
CDR3nt: TGTGCCAGCAGTTACCCGACAGGGGGTACAGAGACCCAGTACTTC
CDR3aa: CASSYPTGGTETQYF

abundance: NA
d_gene: NA
j_gene: TRBJ2-3
v_gene: TRBV24-1
CDR3nt: TGTGCCACCAGTGACCCGGGCCGTGAGCAGTATTTT
CDR3aa: CATSDPGREQYF

abundance: once
d_gene: TRBD1
j_gene: TRBJ1-2
v_gene: TRBV7-2
CDR3nt: TGTGCCAGCAGCTTGGCAGGGGGCGGGCACTTTTGTGACTACACCTTC
CDR3aa: CASSLAGGGHFCDYTF

abundance: NA
d_gene: NA
j_gene: TRBJ2-3
v_gene: TRBV7-3
CDR3nt: TGTGCCAGCTCATTAGAGGCCGGCCCCGATAAACAGTATTTT
CDR3aa: CASSLEAGPDKQYF

abundance: NA
d_gene: TRBD2
j_gene: TRBJ2-1
v_gene: TRBV20-1
CDR3nt: TGCAGTGCTACCGGACTAGCGGAAGAGACCTACAATGAGCAGTTCTTC
CDR3aa: CSATGLAEETYNEQFF

abundance: NA
d_gene: TRBD2
j_gene: TRBJ2-1
v_gene: TRBV7-3
CDR3nt: TGTGCCAGCAGCCCCCGGGGGGGCGAATACAATGAGCAGTTCTTC
CDR3aa: CASSPRGGEYNEQFF

abundance: few
d_gene: NA
j_gene: TRBJ2-3
v_gene: TRBV9
CDR3nt: TGTGCCAGCAGCGTGTACACCGGGAGCAACACCGGGGATTTT
CDR3aa: CASSVYTGSNTGDF

abundance: NA
d_gene: NA
j_gene: TRBJ2-7
v_gene: TRBV15
CDR3nt: TGTGCCAGCAGCAGATGCCAGGATGGAGACAACCAGTACTTC
CDR3aa: CASSRCQDGDNQYF

abundance: once
d_gene: NA
j_gene: TRBJ1-4
v_gene: TRBV2
CDR3nt: TGTGCCAGCAGGGGGGGGGGCACAGATACGCAGAAACTTGTTTTT
CDR3aa: CASRGGGTDTQKLVF

abundance: NA
d_gene: NA
j_gene: TRBJ2-7
v_gene: TRBV9
CDR3nt: TGTGCCAGCAGCACTGAATTAGTACCCTACGAGCAGTACTTC
CDR3aa: CASSTELVPYEQYF